The TCR beta chain under discussion was sequenced for a study of T cells in localized non-small cell lung cancer. General study results and limits: A higher density of T cells in blood coincided with extended overall survival. Because sequencing included only one region (of the tumor), heterogeneity remains possible. There was higher T cell clonality in uninvolved adjacent lung than in tumor, and it was highest there.

V was pared by 2 bases and J by 4 bases, with 12 bases between. In germline, CDR1 is MDHEN, CDR2 SYDVKM. The CDR3 spans 15 residues. Of note for this clone: Its antigen is not known.

TCRdb's table, derived via immunoSEQ multiplex PCR, lists solely in-frame clones and lacks some. Of some 610 clones detected, approximately 22% appear once; the ten largest clones hold 20% to 25%. The chain is built from TRBV28 and TRBJ1-3; TRBD1 might be the D (5 bases). This receptor was identified in a female donor older than 55 with stage I squamous cell lung carcinoma. The sequences come from lung tumor tissue, collected before any cancer treatment. This CDR3 reads CASSLTLGEGNTIYF. The CDR3 DNA is TGTGCCAGCAGTTTAACCCTGGGGGAAGGAAACACCATATATTTT. Drawing the rest from reference TRBV28 and TRBJ1-3, the complete variable domain is DVKVTQSSRYLVKRTGEKVFLECVQDMDHENMFWYRQDPGLGLRLIYFSYDVKMKEKGDIPEGYSVSREKKERFSLILESASTNQTSMYLCASSLTLGEGNTIYFGEGSWLTVV.